This paragraph reports one TCR beta chain. The antigen is not known. Primers included in the PCR were 60 Vbeta and 13 Jbeta primers. TCRdb's copy holds only in-frame clones and misses some; the assay was immunoSEQ multiplex PCR. The sample lists nearly 110,000 clones; 75% to 85% were seen once. The CDR3 is made up of 14 amino acids. Germline V gene data show CDR1 as SNHLY and CDR2 as FYNNEI. The V and J ends lost 6 bases and 1 base respectively, with 10 bases between them. The data derive from a study of cytomegalovirus exposure and HLA in healthy donors. Study outcomes and limitations: Presence/absence analyses treated sequencing depth as roughly uniform across donors.

The source is a man aged 45-65 years in good health and CMV-seronegative. Sequencing used PBMCs. The chain links TRBV2 to TRBJ1-5, with D maybe TRBD1 (5 bases). CDR3 nucleotide sequence: TGTGCCAGCAGGGGGGGGGTAAGCAATCAGCCCCAGCATTTT. Encoded protein: CASRGGVSNQPQHF.